This TCR beta chain is from a study of T cells in Graves' hyperthyroidism and ophthalmopathy. Those with hyperthyroidism were 18 to 65 years old, newly diagnosed, and ill for under 2 months. Template material for amplifying TCR beta CDR3 regions consisted of RNA transcripts. TCR CDR3 underwent first-round RT-PCR with the HTBI primer set. TCRdb reprocessed the multiplex PCR reads with MiXCR, giving one entry per CDR3 protein. The table records hundreds of thousands of distinct CDR3 sequences, about 45% of them present only once. Sequenced material: peripheral blood or thyroid tissue (not recorded which). The source is a woman younger than 35 with Graves' hyperthyroidism.

The CDR3 reads CSELAWPKGNTGELFF. DNA for the CDR3: TGCAGCGAGCTAGCGTGGCCAAAGGGGAACACCGGGGAGCTGTTTTTT. V usage is TRBV20-1 and J usage is TRBJ2-2, with D possibly being TRBD2 (6 bases). CDR3 length: 16 amino acids. Germline values: CDR1 DFQATT, CDR2 SNEGSKA (reference sequence).